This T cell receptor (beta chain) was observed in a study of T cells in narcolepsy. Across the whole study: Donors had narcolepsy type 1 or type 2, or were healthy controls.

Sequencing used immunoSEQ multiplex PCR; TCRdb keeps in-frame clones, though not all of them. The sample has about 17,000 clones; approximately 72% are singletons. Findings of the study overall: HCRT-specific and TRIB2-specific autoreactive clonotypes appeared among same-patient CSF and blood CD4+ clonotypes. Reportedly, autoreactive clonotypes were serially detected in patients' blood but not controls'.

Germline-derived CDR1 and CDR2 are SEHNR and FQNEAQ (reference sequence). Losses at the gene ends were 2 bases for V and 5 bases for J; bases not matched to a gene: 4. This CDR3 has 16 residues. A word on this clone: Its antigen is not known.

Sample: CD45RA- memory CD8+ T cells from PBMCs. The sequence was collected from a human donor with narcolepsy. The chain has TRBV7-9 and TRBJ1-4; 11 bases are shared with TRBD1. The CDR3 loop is CASSLSRTGGNEKLFF. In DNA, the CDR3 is TGTGCCAGCAGCTTATCTCGGACAGGGGGCAATGAAAAACTGTTTTTT.